The next 6 T cell receptor beta chains were all read from a single sample in a study of shared clonotypes between healthy human individuals. Produced via immunoSEQ multiplex PCR; TCRdb's table is partial and in-frame only. Among millions of clones listed, roughly 94% were seen once. The sequencing sample was made of naive CD4+ T cells sorted from blood. Documented subset: CD45RA+ positively selected. The receptors stem from a man between 18 and 29 years old in good health.

The rearrangement links TRBV10-3 to TRBJ2-3, with D possibly TRBD2 on 7 matching bases. V lost 2 bases and J lost 1, with 13 bases in between. The CDR3 has 16 residues. Germline CDR1 and CDR2: ENHRY and SYGVKD. DNA of the CDR3: TGTGCCATCAGTGAGCGGGGGGCTCCGGGCACAGATACGCAGTATTTT. The encoded protein is CAISERGAPGTDTQYF.

V and J are TRBV9 and TRBJ2-7; maybe TRBD2 (6 bases). The germline gives CDR1 SGDLS, CDR2 YYNGEE. The CDR3 is 11 residues long. The germline V and J ends were trimmed by 3 bases and 6 bases, with 7 bases remaining between them. CDR3: CASSGRGEQYF. The CDR3 coding sequence is TGTGCCAGCAGCGGGCGGGGCGAGCAGTACTTC.

J is TRBJ2-7 and V is TRBV10-3, with TRBD2 matching 7 bases. Germline trimming cut 10 bases from V and 7 bases from J; bases unmatched to any gene: 22. This CDR3 comprises 16 residues. Germline lookup yields CDR1 ENHRY and CDR2 SYGVKD. DNA for the CDR3: TGTGCCACCTCACCCCCGGGGGGACCCCCCTTTTATGAGCAGTACTTC. Protein: CATSPPGGPPFYEQYF.

This sequence joins TRBV7-2 and TRBJ2-3, with TRBD2 matching 7 bases. Trimming at V came to 1 base and at J to 2 bases, leaving 6 bases not matched to a gene. CDR3 length: 16 amino acids. The V gene's germline CDR1 is SGHTA and CDR2 FQGNSA. The CDR3 DNA sequence: TGTGCCAGCAGCTTAGGGCGGGGAGGGTTCACAGATACGCAGTATTTT. Translated, it gives CASSLGRGGFTDTQYF.

The gene calls are TRBV7-2 and TRBJ2-7, with D maybe TRBD1 (6 bases). Germline assignment: CDR1 SGHTA and CDR2 FQGNSA. The CDR3 is 13 amino acids. V was shortened by 4 bases and J by 6 bases, with 13 bases between the two germline ends. DNA for the CDR3: TGTGCCAGCAGCTCGGACAGTTTAGGCGAGCAGTACTTC. Its translation is CASSSDSLGEQYF.

This chain joins TRBV4-3 and TRBJ1-2; D may be TRBD1 (5 bases). V lost 0 bases, J lost 4 bases, and 18 bases lay in between. Germline assignment: CDR1 LGHNA and CDR2 YSLEER. The CDR3 runs to 17 residues. DNA for the CDR3: TGCGCCAGCAGCCAAGACCCGGTCGACAGCTCCTTCTATGGCTACACCTTC. Amino acids: CASSQDPVDSSFYGYTF.